Given below is one T cell receptor (beta chain) in context. Its antigen remains unknown. This sample was taken from a study of cytomegalovirus exposure and HLA in healthy donors. Study-level results: TCR sequences were mostly rare, though some public TCRs occurred in many donors. The study designated 150 or so TCR beta chains cytomegalovirus-associated.

Assay: immunoSEQ multiplex PCR; the TCRdb copy retains only in-frame clones and omits some. Of about 310,000 clones in the sample, around 90% were seen once. While the first cohort had fewer than 850 subjects, the donors belonged to the separate validation cohort of about 120 subjects. The CDR3 extends over 15 amino acids. The germline V gene encodes CDR1 MNHNY and CDR2 SVGAGI (reference sequence). The J segment lost 9 bases and the V segment lost 6 bases, leaving 14 bases of the junction unmatched. Sequenced sample: PBMCs. V is TRBV6-6 and J is TRBJ2-1; 7 nucleotides line up with TRBD1. This receptor was taken from a man younger than 40 in good health and CMV-seronegative. CDR3 sequence: CASRDNRGFVSEQFF. The CDR3 nucleotides read TGTGCCAGCAGAGATAACAGGGGATTCGTTAGTGAGCAGTTCTTC.